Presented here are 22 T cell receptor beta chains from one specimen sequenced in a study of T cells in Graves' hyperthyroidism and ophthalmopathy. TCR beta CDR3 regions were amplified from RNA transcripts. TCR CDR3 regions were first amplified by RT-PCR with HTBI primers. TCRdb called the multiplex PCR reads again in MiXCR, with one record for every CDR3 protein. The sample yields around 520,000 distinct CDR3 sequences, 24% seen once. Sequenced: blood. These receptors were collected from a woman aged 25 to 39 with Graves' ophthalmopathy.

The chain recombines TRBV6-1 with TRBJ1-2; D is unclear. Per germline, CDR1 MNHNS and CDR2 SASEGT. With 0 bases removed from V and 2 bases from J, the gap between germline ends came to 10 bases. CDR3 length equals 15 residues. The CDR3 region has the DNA TGTGCCAGCAGTGAAGCGGTAGCACTCAACTATGGCTACACCTTC. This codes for CASSEAVALNYGYTF.

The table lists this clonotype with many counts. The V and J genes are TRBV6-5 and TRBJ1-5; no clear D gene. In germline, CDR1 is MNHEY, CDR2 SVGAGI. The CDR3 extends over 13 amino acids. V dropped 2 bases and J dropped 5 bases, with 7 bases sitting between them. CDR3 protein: CASSYDGDQPQHF. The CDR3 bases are TGTGCCAGCAGTTACGACGGTGATCAGCCCCAGCATTTT.

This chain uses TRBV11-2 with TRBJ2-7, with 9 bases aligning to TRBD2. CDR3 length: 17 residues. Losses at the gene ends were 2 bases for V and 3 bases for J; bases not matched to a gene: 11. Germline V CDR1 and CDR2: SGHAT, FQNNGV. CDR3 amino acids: CASSLSVAGAGYYEQYF. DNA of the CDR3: TGTGCCAGCAGCTTATCCGTAGCGGGAGCTGGTTACTACGAGCAGTACTTC. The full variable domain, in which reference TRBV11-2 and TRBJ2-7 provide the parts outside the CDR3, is EAGVAQSPRYKIIEKRQSVAFWCNPISGHATLYWYQQILGQGPKLLIQFQNNGVVDDSQLPKDRFSAERLKGVDSTLKIQPAKLEDSAVYLCASSLSVAGAGYYEQYFGPGTRLTVT.

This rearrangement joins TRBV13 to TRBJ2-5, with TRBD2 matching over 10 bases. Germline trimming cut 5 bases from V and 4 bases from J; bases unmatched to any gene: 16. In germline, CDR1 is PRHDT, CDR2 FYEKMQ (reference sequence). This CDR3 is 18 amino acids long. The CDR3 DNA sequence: TGTGCCAGCAGCCCGACCCTTGAGCGGGGGGGCCGAAGAGAGACCCAGTACTTC. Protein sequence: CASSPTLERGGRRETQYF.

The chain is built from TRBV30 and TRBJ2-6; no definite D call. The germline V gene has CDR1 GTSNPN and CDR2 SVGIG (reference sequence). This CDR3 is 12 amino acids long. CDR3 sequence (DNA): TGTGGTGGGAATTCTGGGGCCAACGTCCTGACTTTC. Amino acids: CGGNSGANVLTF.

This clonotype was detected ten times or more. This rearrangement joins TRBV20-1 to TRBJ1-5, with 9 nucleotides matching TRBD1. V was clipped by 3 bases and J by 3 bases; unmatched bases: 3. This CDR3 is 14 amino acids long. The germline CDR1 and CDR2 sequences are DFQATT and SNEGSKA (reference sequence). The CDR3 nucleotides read TGCAGTGCTAGGGACAGGGGTAACAATCAGCCCCAGCATTTT. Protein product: CSARDRGNNQPQHF.

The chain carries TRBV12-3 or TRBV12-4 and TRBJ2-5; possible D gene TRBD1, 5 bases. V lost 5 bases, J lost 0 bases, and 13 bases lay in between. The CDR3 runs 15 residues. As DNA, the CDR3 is TGTGCCAGCAGTCAACTTGGACATAACCAAGAGACCCAGTACTTC. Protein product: CASSQLGHNQETQYF.

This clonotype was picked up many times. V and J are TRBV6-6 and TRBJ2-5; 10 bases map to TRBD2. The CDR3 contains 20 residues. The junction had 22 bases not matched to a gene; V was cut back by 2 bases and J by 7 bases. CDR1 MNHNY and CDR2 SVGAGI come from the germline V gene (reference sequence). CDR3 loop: CASSYPPQFSSGGAKRTQYF. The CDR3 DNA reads TGTGCCAGCAGTTACCCGCCACAGTTCTCTAGCGGGGGCGCTAAGAGGACCCAGTACTTC.

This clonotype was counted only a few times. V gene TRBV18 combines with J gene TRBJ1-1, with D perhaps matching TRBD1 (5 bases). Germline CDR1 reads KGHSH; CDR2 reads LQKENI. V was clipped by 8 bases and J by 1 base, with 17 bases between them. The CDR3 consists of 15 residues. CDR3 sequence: CASPLNPGTNTEAFF. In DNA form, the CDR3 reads TGTGCCAGCCCATTAAACCCGGGGACGAACACTGAAGCTTTCTTT.

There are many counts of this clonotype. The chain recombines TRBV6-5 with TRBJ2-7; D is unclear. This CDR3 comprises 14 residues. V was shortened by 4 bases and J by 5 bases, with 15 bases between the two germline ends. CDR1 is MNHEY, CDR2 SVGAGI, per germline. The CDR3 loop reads CASSFRTGIHEQYF. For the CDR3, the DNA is TGTGCCAGCAGTTTCCGGACCGGAATCCACGAGCAGTACTTC.

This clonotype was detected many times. CDR3 nucleotides: TGTGCCAGTAGTTTCGACGGGGCCCACTACGAGCAGTACTTC. Protein: CASSFDGAHYEQYF. This sequence joins TRBV19 and TRBJ2-7, with D perhaps given as TRBD1 or TRBD2 (5 bases each). V lost 5 bases and J 3 bases, leaving 14 bases between the germline ends. CDR1 LNHDA and CDR2 SQIVND come from the germline V gene (reference sequence). The CDR3 covers 14 residues.

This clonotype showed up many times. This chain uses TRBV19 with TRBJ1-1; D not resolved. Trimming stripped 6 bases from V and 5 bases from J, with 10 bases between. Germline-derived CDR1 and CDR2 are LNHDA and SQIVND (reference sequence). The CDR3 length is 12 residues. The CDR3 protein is CASRDSMTEAFF. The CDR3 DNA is TGTGCCAGTAGGGACTCTATGACTGAAGCTTTCTTT.

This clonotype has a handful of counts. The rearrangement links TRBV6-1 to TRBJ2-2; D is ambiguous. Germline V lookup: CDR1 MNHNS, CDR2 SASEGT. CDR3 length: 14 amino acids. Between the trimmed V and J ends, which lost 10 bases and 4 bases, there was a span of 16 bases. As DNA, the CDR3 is TGTGCCACCCTTGTTGGTGCAGCCACCGGGGAGCTGTTTTTT. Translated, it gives CATLVGAATGELFF.

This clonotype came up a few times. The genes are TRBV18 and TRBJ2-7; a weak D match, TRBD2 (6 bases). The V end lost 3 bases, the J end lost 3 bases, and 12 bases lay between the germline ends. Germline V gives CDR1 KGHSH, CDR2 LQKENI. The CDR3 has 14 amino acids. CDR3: CASSPGGRGYEQYF. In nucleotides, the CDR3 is TGTGCCAGCTCACCGGGGGGTCGGGGCTACGAGCAGTACTTC.

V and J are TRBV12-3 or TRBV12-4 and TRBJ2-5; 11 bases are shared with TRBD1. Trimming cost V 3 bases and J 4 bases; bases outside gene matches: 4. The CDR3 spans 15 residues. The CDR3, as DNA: TGTGCCAGCAGTTTCCGGACAGGGGGCCCAGAGACCCAGTACTTC. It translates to CASSFRTGGPETQYF.

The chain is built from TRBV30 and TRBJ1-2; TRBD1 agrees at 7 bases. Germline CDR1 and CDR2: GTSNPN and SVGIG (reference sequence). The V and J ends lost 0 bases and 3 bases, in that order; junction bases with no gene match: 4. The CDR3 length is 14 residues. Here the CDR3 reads CAWSVSGGDYGYTF. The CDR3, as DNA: TGTGCCTGGAGTGTATCAGGGGGGGACTATGGCTACACCTTC.

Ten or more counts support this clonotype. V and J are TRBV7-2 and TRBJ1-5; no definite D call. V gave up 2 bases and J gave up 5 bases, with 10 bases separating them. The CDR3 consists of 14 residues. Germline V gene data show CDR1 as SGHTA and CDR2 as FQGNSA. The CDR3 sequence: CASSLSNTHQPQHF. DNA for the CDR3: TGTGCCAGCAGCTTAAGTAACACCCATCAGCCCCAGCATTTT.

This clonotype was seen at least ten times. CDR3 sequence reads: CASSLAEGGVGYTF. The CDR3 DNA reads TGCGCCAGCAGCCTAGCGGAGGGCGGTGTAGGCTACACCTTC. The rearrangement joins TRBV4-1 to TRBJ1-2, with D uncertain. Germline assignment: CDR1 MGHRA and CDR2 YSYEKL. V was pared by 4 bases and J by 8 bases, with 17 bases between. The CDR3 consists of 14 residues.

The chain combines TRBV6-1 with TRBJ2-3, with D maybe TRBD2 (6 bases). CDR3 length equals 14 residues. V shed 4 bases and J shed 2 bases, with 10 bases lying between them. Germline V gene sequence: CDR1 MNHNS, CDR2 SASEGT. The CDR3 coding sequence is TGTGCCAGCAGTGCGCGCGGGAACACAGATACGCAGTATTTT. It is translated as CASSARGNTDTQYF.

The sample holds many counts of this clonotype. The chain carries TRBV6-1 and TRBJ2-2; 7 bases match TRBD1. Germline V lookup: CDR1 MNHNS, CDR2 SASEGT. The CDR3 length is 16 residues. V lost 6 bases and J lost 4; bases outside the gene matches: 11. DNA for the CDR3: TGTGCCAGCAGGGGTGGGACAGAGGCCAGCACCGGGGAGCTGTTTTTT. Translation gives CASRGGTEASTGELFF.

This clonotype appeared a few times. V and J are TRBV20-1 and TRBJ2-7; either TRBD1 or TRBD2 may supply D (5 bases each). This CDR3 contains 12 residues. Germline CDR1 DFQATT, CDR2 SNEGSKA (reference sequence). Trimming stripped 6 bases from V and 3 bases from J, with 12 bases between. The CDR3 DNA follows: TGCAGTGCCGCACGAGGGGACTACGAGCAGTACTTC. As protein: CSAARGDYEQYF.

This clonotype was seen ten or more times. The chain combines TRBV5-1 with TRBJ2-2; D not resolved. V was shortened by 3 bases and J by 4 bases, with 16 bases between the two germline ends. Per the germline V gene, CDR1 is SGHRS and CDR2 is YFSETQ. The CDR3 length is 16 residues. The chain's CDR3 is CASSSSGGTFTGELFF. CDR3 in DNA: TGCGCCAGCAGCTCCTCCGGTGGTACCTTCACCGGGGAGCTGTTTTTT.